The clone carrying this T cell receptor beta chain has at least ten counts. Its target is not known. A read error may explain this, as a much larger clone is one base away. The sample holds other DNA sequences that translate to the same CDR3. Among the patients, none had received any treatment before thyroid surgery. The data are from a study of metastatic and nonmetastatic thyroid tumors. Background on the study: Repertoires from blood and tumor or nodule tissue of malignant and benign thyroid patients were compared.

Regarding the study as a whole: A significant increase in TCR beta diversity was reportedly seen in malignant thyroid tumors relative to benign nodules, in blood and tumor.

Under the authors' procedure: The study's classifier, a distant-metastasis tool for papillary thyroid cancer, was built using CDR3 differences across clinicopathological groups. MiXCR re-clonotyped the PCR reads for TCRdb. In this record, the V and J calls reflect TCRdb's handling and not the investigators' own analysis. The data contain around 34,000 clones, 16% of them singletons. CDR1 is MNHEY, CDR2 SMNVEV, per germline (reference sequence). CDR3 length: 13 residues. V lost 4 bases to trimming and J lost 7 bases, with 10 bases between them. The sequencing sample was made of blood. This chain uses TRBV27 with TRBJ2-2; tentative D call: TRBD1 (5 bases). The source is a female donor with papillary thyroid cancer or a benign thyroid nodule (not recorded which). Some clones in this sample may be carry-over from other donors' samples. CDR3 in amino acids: CASSSGRGGELFF. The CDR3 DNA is TGTGCCAGCAGTTCAGGAAGGGGCGGGGAGCTGTTTTTT.